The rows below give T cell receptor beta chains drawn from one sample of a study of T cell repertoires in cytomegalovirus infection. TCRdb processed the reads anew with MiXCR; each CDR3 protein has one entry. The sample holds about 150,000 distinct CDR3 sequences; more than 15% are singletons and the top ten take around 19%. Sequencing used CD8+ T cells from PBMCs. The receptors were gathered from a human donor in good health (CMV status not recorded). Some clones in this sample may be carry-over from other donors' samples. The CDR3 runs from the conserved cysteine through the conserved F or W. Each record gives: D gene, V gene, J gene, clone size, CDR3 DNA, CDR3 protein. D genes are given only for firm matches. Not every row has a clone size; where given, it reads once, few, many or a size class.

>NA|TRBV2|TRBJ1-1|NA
TGTGCCAGCAGCCCGAAGGGTGAAGCTTTCTTT
CASSPKGEAFF
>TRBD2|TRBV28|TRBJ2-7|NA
TGTGCCAGCAGTTTATCCCTTGGGGGGGCCTACGAGCAGTACTTC
CASSLSLGGAYEQYF
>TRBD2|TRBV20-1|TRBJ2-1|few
TGCAGTGCTATCCCGGGACTAGAAGCTTACACGGGGTTTTACAATGAGCAGTTCTTC
CSAIPGLEAYTGFYNEQFF
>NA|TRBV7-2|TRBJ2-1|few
TGTGCCAGCAGCTTAATTCATTCAGCATACAATGAGCAGTTCTTC
CASSLIHSAYNEQFF
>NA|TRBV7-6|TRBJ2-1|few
TGTGCCAGCAGCTTACATCCGGTGGGATCCTACAATGAGCAGTTCTTC
CASSLHPVGSYNEQFF
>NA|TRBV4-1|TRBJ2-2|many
TGCGCCAGCAGCCAATGGGCAGGGGACACCGGGGAGCTGTTTTTT
CASSQWAGDTGELFF
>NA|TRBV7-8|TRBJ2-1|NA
TGTGCCAGCAGCCCCCGTTTCGATGAGCAGTTCTTC
CASSPRFDEQFF
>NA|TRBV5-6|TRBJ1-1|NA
TGTGCCAGCAGCTTGGATGTTCCGGGATACACTGAAGCTTTCTTT
CASSLDVPGYTEAFF
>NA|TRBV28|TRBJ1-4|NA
TGTGCCAGCAGTCCCCCGGAGGATCGGGAAAAACTGTTTTTT
CASSPPEDREKLFF
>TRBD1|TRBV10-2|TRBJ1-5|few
TGCGCCAGCACCGAGGACAGGGTTCAGCCCCAGCATTTT
CASTEDRVQPQHF
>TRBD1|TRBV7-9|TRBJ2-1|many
TGTGCCAGCAGCCCCACCGGGACAGGGGGCCATGAGCAGTTCTTC
CASSPTGTGGHEQFF
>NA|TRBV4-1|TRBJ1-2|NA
TGCGCCAGCAGCCAATTCAAGGACGGTCCCTATGGCTACACCTTC
CASSQFKDGPYGYTF
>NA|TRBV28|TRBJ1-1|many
TGTGCCAGCAGTTTTTGGTCGGTTCCTGAAGCTTTCTTT
CASSFWSVPEAFF
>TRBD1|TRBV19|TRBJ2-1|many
TGTGCCAGTAGTACCTGGACAGGGGGAAAAGAAAATGAGCAGTTCTTC
CASSTWTGGKENEQFF
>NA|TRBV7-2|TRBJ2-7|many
TGTGCCAGTTCTCCCAGCTCCGGCTACGAGCAGTACTTC
CASSPSSGYEQYF
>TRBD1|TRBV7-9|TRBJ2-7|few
TGTGCCAGCAGCCCCCAGGGGGCCGGTGCCTACGAGCAGTACTTC
CASSPQGAGAYEQYF
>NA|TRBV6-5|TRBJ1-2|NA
TGTGCCAGCAGTTACTACCAACCCCCCCTCTATGGCTACACCTTC
CASSYYQPPLYGYTF
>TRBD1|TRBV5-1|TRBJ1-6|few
TGCGCCAGCAGCCCTACAGGGGTAATGGATTCACCCCTCCACTTT
CASSPTGVMDSPLHF
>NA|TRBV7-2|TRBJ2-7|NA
TGTGCCAGCAGCTTAGTTTCGCCCGGGGAGCAGTACTTC
CASSLVSPGEQYF
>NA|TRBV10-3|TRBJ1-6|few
TGTGCCATCAGTGAGCTTGCGAATTCACCCCTCCACTTT
CAISELANSPLHF
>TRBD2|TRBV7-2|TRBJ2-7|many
TGTGCCAGCAGCTTAGCATCGGGAGGGCCCTACGAGCAGTACTTC
CASSLASGGPYEQYF
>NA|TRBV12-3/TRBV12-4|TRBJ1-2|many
TGTGCCAGCAGTGCCCTGGGAGGGACTATCTGGGGCTACACCTTC
CASSALGGTIWGYTF
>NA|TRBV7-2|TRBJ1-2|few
TGTGCCAGCAGCTTAGGGATTCGACCAATGGACGGCACCTTC
CASSLGIRPMDGTF
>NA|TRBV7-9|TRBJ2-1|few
TGTGCCAGCAGCGCGCAGGGTCGGAATGAGCAGTTCTTC
CASSAQGRNEQFF
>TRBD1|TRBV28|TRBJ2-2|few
TGTGCCAGCAGCACACCCGGACAGGGGGCGGACACCGGGGAGCTGTTTTTT
CASSTPGQGADTGELFF
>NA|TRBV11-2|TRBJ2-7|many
TGTGCCAGCAGCCCACGGGGGTCAAATACCTACGAGCAGTACTTC
CASSPRGSNTYEQYF
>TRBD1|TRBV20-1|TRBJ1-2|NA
TGCAGTGCTTTGGACAGGGGGGACTATGGCTACACCTTC
CSALDRGDYGYTF
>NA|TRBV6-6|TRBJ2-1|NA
TGTGCCAGCAGTCTCACAGACACGGGCGAGCAGTTCTTC
CASSLTDTGEQFF
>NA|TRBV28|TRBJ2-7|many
TGTGCCAGCAGTTTAGGTACTTACGAGCAGTACTTC
CASSLGTYEQYF
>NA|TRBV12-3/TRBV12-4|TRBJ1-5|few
TGTGCCAGCAGTTCCAGGGTGGGTGATCAGCCCCAGCATTTT
CASSSRVGDQPQHF
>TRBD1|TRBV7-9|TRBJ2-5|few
TGTGCCAGCAGCGACACAGGGGGCCAAGAGACCCAGTACTTC
CASSDTGGQETQYF
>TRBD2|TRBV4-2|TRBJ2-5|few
TGTGCCAGCAGCCAGCCAGCGGGAGGCCTCCAAGAGACCCAGTACTTC
CASSQPAGGLQETQYF
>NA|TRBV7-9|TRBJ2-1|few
TGTGCCAGCAGCTTAGGAGGGACCCTGGACTACAATGAGCAGTTCTTC
CASSLGGTLDYNEQFF
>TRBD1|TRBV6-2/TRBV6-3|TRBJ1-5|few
TGTGCCAGCAGAAGACAGGGGGCTAGGGGCAATCAGCCCCAGCATTTT
CASRRQGARGNQPQHF
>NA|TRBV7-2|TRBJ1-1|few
TGTGCCAGCAGTTTTACAGGGCTGGGGACTGAAGCTTTCTTT
CASSFTGLGTEAFF
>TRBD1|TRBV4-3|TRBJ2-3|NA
TGCGCCAGCAGTCACTCGACAGGGGAGTACGAAGATACGCAGTATTTT
CASSHSTGEYEDTQYF
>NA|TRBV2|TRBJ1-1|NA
TGTGCCAGCATTGACAGCCCCACGGTTGAAGCTTTCTTT
CASIDSPTVEAFF
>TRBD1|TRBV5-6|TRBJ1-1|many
TGTGCCAGCAGCTTCGTGGGACAGGGTCACACTGAAGCTTTCTTT
CASSFVGQGHTEAFF
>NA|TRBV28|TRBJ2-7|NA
TGTGCCAGCAGACCCAGGAGCTCCTACGAGCAGTACTTC
CASRPRSSYEQYF
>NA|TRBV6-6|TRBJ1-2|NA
TGTGCCAGCAGTTACTCGAGAACAGCCCAGCCTTATGGCTACACCTTC
CASSYSRTAQPYGYTF
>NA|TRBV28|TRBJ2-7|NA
TGTGCCAGCAGCCTCAGGGTTTACGAGCAGTACTTC
CASSLRVYEQYF
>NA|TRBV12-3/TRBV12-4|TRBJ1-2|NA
TGTGCCAGCAGACGGGACCAGGACGGCTACACCTTC
CASRRDQDGYTF
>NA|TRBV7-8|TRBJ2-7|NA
TGTGCCAGCAGCTTAGACCGCCCTAGCGATTACTACGAGCAGTACTTC
CASSLDRPSDYYEQYF